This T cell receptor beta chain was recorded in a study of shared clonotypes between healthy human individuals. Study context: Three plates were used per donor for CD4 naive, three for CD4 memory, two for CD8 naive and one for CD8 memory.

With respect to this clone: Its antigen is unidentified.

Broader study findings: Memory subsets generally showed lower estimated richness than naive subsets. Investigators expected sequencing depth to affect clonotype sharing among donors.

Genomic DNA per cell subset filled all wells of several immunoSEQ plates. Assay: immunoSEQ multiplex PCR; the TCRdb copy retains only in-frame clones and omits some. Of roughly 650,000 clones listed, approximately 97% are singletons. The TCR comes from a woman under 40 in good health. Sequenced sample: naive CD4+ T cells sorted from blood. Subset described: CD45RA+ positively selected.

The CDR3 DNA follows: TGTGCCAGCAGTGAATTCTACGGTCAGGGGGCCAACGAGCAGTACTTC. Translating it yields CASSEFYGQGANEQYF. V and J are TRBV2 and TRBJ2-5; 8 bases align to TRBD1. The tail of the sequence fits TRBJ2-7 better, so the J call may be wrong. Germline V gene lookup returns CDR1 SNHLY and CDR2 FYNNEI. The CDR3 loop spans 16 amino acids.